These T cell receptor beta chains were read from a single sample in a study of blood T cells in healthy people across ages. TCRdb fed the 5' RACE reads into MiXCR, producing one record per CDR3 protein. The sample shows about 780,000 distinct CDR3 sequences, 35% to 60% of them seen only once. The sequencing sample was made of blood. Receptors originate from a man at least 80 years old in good health. The CDR3 runs from the conserved cysteine through the conserved F or W. The D gene is left open where the match is weak. For some rows the clone size is stated as once, few or many, or as a class when expanded; others skip it.

d_call: TRBD2; j_call: TRBJ2-1; v_call: TRBV12-3/TRBV12-4; clone_size: NA; cdr3_nt: TGTGCCAGCAGTTTCGGCGGGCGGGGGGACAATGAGCAGTTCTTC; cdr3_aa: CASSFGGRGDNEQFF
d_call: TRBD2; j_call: TRBJ2-1; v_call: TRBV9; clone_size: NA; cdr3_nt: TGTGCCAGCAGCGTCATAGCGGGAGTGGCTTACAATGAGCAGTTCTTC; cdr3_aa: CASSVIAGVAYNEQFF
d_call: NA; j_call: TRBJ2-1; v_call: TRBV29-1; clone_size: NA; cdr3_nt: TGCAGCGTTGTTCCGACCTACAATGAGCAGTTCTTC; cdr3_aa: CSVVPTYNEQFF
d_call: TRBD2; j_call: TRBJ2-1; v_call: TRBV20-1; clone_size: few; cdr3_nt: TGCAGTGCTAGTCGTAGCGGGGCCTACAATGAGCAGTTCTTC; cdr3_aa: CSASRSGAYNEQFF
d_call: NA; j_call: TRBJ1-2; v_call: TRBV6-6; clone_size: NA; cdr3_nt: TGTGCCAGCAGTCGGACAGAAAGGCCCTCCTATGGCTACACCTTC; cdr3_aa: CASSRTERPSYGYTF
d_call: TRBD2; j_call: TRBJ2-5; v_call: TRBV5-6; clone_size: many; cdr3_nt: TGTGCCAGCAGCTTGGAAGCGGGACTCCCGTGGGAGCAGTACTTC; cdr3_aa: CASSLEAGLPWEQYF
d_call: NA; j_call: TRBJ2-1; v_call: TRBV13; clone_size: once; cdr3_nt: TGTGCCAGCAGCTTAGATGCGGGGCTTGGGGACAATGAGCAGTTCTTC; cdr3_aa: CASSLDAGLGDNEQFF
d_call: NA; j_call: TRBJ2-7; v_call: TRBV5-5; clone_size: many; cdr3_nt: TGTGCCAGCAGCCCCTGGGCAGGCACCTACGAGCAGTACTTC; cdr3_aa: CASSPWAGTYEQYF
d_call: NA; j_call: TRBJ2-3; v_call: TRBV28; clone_size: once; cdr3_nt: TGTGCCAGCAGTACAGGGATGACGCAGTATTTT; cdr3_aa: CASSTGMTQYF
d_call: TRBD1; j_call: TRBJ1-6; v_call: TRBV28; clone_size: NA; cdr3_nt: TGTGCCAGCAGTCAGAGCAGGGGGCCAAATTCACCCCTCCACTTT; cdr3_aa: CASSQSRGPNSPLHF
d_call: NA; j_call: TRBJ1-1; v_call: TRBV11-2; clone_size: NA; cdr3_nt: TGTGCCAGCAGCTTAGGGTCTAGTAGGGTCACTGAAGCTTTCTTT; cdr3_aa: CASSLGSSRVTEAFF
d_call: NA; j_call: TRBJ2-7; v_call: TRBV27; clone_size: NA; cdr3_nt: TGTGCCAGCAGTTTATCGTTTCGCTACGAGCAGTACTTC; cdr3_aa: CASSLSFRYEQYF
d_call: TRBD2; j_call: TRBJ2-1; v_call: TRBV10-3; clone_size: few; cdr3_nt: TGTGCCATCAGTCGACTAGCGGATGGGGGCAATGAGCAGTTCTTC; cdr3_aa: CAISRLADGGNEQFF
d_call: TRBD1; j_call: TRBJ2-7; v_call: TRBV25-1; clone_size: NA; cdr3_nt: TGTGCCAGCGGGGACAGAACCTACGAGCAGTACTTC; cdr3_aa: CASGDRTYEQYF
d_call: TRBD1; j_call: TRBJ1-4; v_call: TRBV14; clone_size: NA; cdr3_nt: TGTGCCAGCAGCCCCCCTTCGGACAGGGCCAGTGAAAAACTGTTTTTT; cdr3_aa: CASSPPSDRASEKLFF
d_call: NA; j_call: TRBJ2-5; v_call: TRBV20-1; clone_size: NA; cdr3_nt: TGCAGTGCTAGAGATAGTCACTACCAAGAGACCCAGTACTTC; cdr3_aa: CSARDSHYQETQYF
d_call: NA; j_call: TRBJ2-3; v_call: TRBV5-1; clone_size: few; cdr3_nt: TGCGCCAGCAGCTTGGGAATACTAATCACAGATACGCAGTATTTT; cdr3_aa: CASSLGILITDTQYF
d_call: TRBD1; j_call: TRBJ1-1; v_call: TRBV20-1; clone_size: NA; cdr3_nt: TGCAGTGCTAGAGACCCGACAGGGCGAGGGGACACTGAAGCTTTCTTT; cdr3_aa: CSARDPTGRGDTEAFF
d_call: NA; j_call: TRBJ2-1; v_call: TRBV7-3; clone_size: NA; cdr3_nt: TGTGCCAGCAGCTTAGGGAGTACCCCGAATGAGCAGTTCTTC; cdr3_aa: CASSLGSTPNEQFF
d_call: TRBD2; j_call: TRBJ2-7; v_call: TRBV20-1; clone_size: few; cdr3_nt: TGCAGTGCTAGAGCTACTAGCGGGAACTACGAGCAGTACTTC; cdr3_aa: CSARATSGNYEQYF
d_call: NA; j_call: TRBJ2-1; v_call: TRBV3-1; clone_size: NA; cdr3_nt: TGTGCCAGCAGCTCCCATCCTCTGGGACTGGCCAATGAGCAGTTCTTC; cdr3_aa: CASSSHPLGLANEQFF
d_call: TRBD2; j_call: TRBJ2-3; v_call: TRBV7-2; clone_size: few; cdr3_nt: TGTGCCAGCAGCTTAGCGAAGACGGGACTAAAAGGCACAGATACGCAGTATTTT; cdr3_aa: CASSLAKTGLKGTDTQYF
d_call: NA; j_call: TRBJ2-1; v_call: TRBV24-1; clone_size: once; cdr3_nt: TGTGCCACCAGTGATTTAGACGCTAGGAACTACAATGAGCAGTTCTTC; cdr3_aa: CATSDLDARNYNEQFF
d_call: TRBD1; j_call: TRBJ2-3; v_call: TRBV29-1; clone_size: many; cdr3_nt: TGCAGCGTCGGGACAGGGGGCTTGGATACGCAGTATTTT; cdr3_aa: CSVGTGGLDTQYF
d_call: TRBD1; j_call: TRBJ2-7; v_call: TRBV24-1; clone_size: few; cdr3_nt: TGTGCCACCAGTGATCCCGGGACAGGGGCTAGGGAGCAGTACTTC; cdr3_aa: CATSDPGTGAREQYF
d_call: TRBD2; j_call: TRBJ2-5; v_call: TRBV20-1; clone_size: few; cdr3_nt: TGCAGTGCTAGGGGGGGTAGCGGGATCGCGGAGACCCAGTACTTC; cdr3_aa: CSARGGSGIAETQYF
d_call: NA; j_call: TRBJ2-3; v_call: TRBV5-1; clone_size: few; cdr3_nt: TGCGCCAGCAGGGGGGCCATCACTAGCACAGATACGCAGTATTTT; cdr3_aa: CASRGAITSTDTQYF
d_call: TRBD1; j_call: TRBJ2-7; v_call: TRBV19; clone_size: NA; cdr3_nt: TGTGCCAGTAGTAAAGCCGGGACAGCCCACGAGCAGTACTTC; cdr3_aa: CASSKAGTAHEQYF
d_call: NA; j_call: TRBJ2-3; v_call: TRBV5-6; clone_size: NA; cdr3_nt: TGTGCCAGCAGCTGGGCATCGGACAGACGCACAGATACGCAGTATTTT; cdr3_aa: CASSWASDRRTDTQYF
d_call: NA; j_call: TRBJ2-6; v_call: TRBV6-7; clone_size: NA; cdr3_nt: TGTGCCAGCACTACATTCAGGGGATTTATGGCTGGGGCCAACGTCCTGACTTTC; cdr3_aa: CASTTFRGFMAGANVLTF
d_call: TRBD1; j_call: TRBJ2-3; v_call: TRBV30; clone_size: NA; cdr3_nt: TGTGCCTGGAGTGGAGGGGGCGCAGATACGCAGTATTTT; cdr3_aa: CAWSGGGADTQYF
d_call: TRBD2; j_call: TRBJ2-1; v_call: TRBV28; clone_size: NA; cdr3_nt: TGTGCCAGCAGTCATTTGGGGGACCTCCTAGCGGGCCGCAATGAGCAGTTCTTC; cdr3_aa: CASSHLGDLLAGRNEQFF
d_call: NA; j_call: TRBJ2-2; v_call: TRBV5-1; clone_size: many; cdr3_nt: TGCGCCAGCAGCTTCCTCCGGGACAAAGTGTTTGCCGGGGAGCTGTTTTTT; cdr3_aa: CASSFLRDKVFAGELFF
d_call: NA; j_call: TRBJ1-5; v_call: TRBV4-1; clone_size: NA; cdr3_nt: TGCGCCAGCAGCCAGAACAGGAATCAGCCCCAGCATTTT; cdr3_aa: CASSQNRNQPQHF
d_call: TRBD1; j_call: TRBJ2-1; v_call: TRBV9; clone_size: NA; cdr3_nt: TGTGCCAGCAGCGCTCGGACAGGGGGCTTCAATGAGCAGTTCTTC; cdr3_aa: CASSARTGGFNEQFF
d_call: NA; j_call: TRBJ2-5; v_call: TRBV12-3/TRBV12-4; clone_size: NA; cdr3_nt: TGTGCCAGCAGTCCGTTTTCTCTGAATGAGCAGTACTTC; cdr3_aa: CASSPFSLNEQYF
d_call: NA; j_call: TRBJ2-3; v_call: TRBV9; clone_size: NA; cdr3_nt: TGTGTCAGCAGCGTAGAAGTGGGACCAAACACAGATACGCAGTATTTT; cdr3_aa: CVSSVEVGPNTDTQYF
d_call: TRBD1; j_call: TRBJ2-5; v_call: TRBV7-2; clone_size: NA; cdr3_nt: TGTGCCAGCAGCGGTGGGACAGGGGCTGGCGGAGAGACCCAGTACTTC; cdr3_aa: CASSGGTGAGGETQYF
d_call: TRBD2; j_call: TRBJ2-7; v_call: TRBV7-8; clone_size: NA; cdr3_nt: TGTGCCAACAGCACATCTCTTACAGGGGAACTAGCGGGAGGGAGCTCCTACGAGCAGTACTTC; cdr3_aa: CANSTSLTGELAGGSSYEQYF
d_call: TRBD2; j_call: TRBJ2-3; v_call: TRBV6-5; clone_size: NA; cdr3_nt: TGTGCCAGCAGTTACTCTATAGCGGGGGGTCGCACAGATACGCAGTATTTT; cdr3_aa: CASSYSIAGGRTDTQYF
d_call: TRBD2; j_call: TRBJ2-3; v_call: TRBV24-1; clone_size: NA; cdr3_nt: TGTGCCACCAGTGATTTGGCCGGGACTATGACAGATACGCAGTATTTT; cdr3_aa: CATSDLAGTMTDTQYF
d_call: NA; j_call: TRBJ2-7; v_call: TRBV27; clone_size: NA; cdr3_nt: TGTGCCAGCAGTTTACGAACAGATTACAATGAGCAGTACTTC; cdr3_aa: CASSLRTDYNEQYF
d_call: TRBD2; j_call: TRBJ2-7; v_call: TRBV20-1; clone_size: NA; cdr3_nt: TGCAGTGCTAGGCCCCTAGCGGGAGAGAACTACAATGAGCAGTACTTC; cdr3_aa: CSARPLAGENYNEQYF
d_call: TRBD2; j_call: TRBJ2-7; v_call: TRBV10-3; clone_size: few; cdr3_nt: TGTGCCATCAGAACCGGGACTAGCGCCTACGAGCAGTACTTC; cdr3_aa: CAIRTGTSAYEQYF
d_call: NA; j_call: TRBJ2-2; v_call: TRBV7-9; clone_size: NA; cdr3_nt: TGTGCCAGCAGCCCAAGAGGGGGGCCAAACACCGGGGAGCTGTTTTTT; cdr3_aa: CASSPRGGPNTGELFF
d_call: TRBD1; j_call: TRBJ2-5; v_call: TRBV6-6; clone_size: NA; cdr3_nt: TGTGCCAGCAGTATCTTCAGGACAGGTCAAGAGACCCAGTACTTC; cdr3_aa: CASSIFRTGQETQYF
d_call: NA; j_call: TRBJ1-2; v_call: TRBV4-3; clone_size: NA; cdr3_nt: TGCGCCAGCAGCCAATGGCCCGGGGCCGCTATCAATTCCTATGGCTACACCTTC; cdr3_aa: CASSQWPGAAINSYGYTF
d_call: NA; j_call: TRBJ2-7; v_call: TRBV20-1; clone_size: NA; cdr3_nt: TGCAGTGGAAGACAGGATTTGTACGAGCAGTACTTC; cdr3_aa: CSGRQDLYEQYF
d_call: NA; j_call: TRBJ2-6; v_call: TRBV15; clone_size: NA; cdr3_nt: TGTGCCACCAGCAGAGGGGGTATCTCTGGGGCCAACGTCCTGACTTTC; cdr3_aa: CATSRGGISGANVLTF
d_call: TRBD1; j_call: TRBJ2-7; v_call: TRBV7-9; clone_size: NA; cdr3_nt: TGTGCCAGCAGCCCGACAGGGTTAAGCTCCTACGAGCAGTACTTC; cdr3_aa: CASSPTGLSSYEQYF
d_call: NA; j_call: TRBJ2-3; v_call: TRBV29-1; clone_size: few; cdr3_nt: TGCAGCGTTGTCCGATTTGGCACAGATACGCAGTATTTT; cdr3_aa: CSVVRFGTDTQYF
d_call: NA; j_call: TRBJ2-2; v_call: TRBV28; clone_size: NA; cdr3_nt: TGTGCCAGCAGTTCATCGACGGGGGCCACCGGGGAGCTGTTTTTT; cdr3_aa: CASSSSTGATGELFF